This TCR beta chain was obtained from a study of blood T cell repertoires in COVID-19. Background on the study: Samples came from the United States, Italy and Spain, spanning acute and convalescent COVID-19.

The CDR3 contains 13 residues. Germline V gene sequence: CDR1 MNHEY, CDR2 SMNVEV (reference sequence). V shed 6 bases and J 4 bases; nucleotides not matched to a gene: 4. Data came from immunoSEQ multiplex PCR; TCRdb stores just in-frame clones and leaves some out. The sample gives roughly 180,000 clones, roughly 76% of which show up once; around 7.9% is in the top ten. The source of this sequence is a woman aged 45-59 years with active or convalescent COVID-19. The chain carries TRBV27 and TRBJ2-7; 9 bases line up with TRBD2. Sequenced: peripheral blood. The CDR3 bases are TGTGCCAGCAGGAGCGGGGGGCTATACGAGCAGTACTTC. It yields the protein CASRSGGLYEQYF.